This T cell receptor beta chain was profiled in a study of blood T cells in healthy people across ages. Study overall: Per two T cells, template switching captured roughly one barcoded beta molecule. Whole-study findings and limits: More naive CD4+ cells and higher diversity were found in long-lived than in aged donors.

This clonotype was counted only a few times. Antigen: not known. This CDR3 spans 15 amino acids. From germline, CDR1 is MDHEN and CDR2 SYDVKM. The V end lost 3 bases, the J end lost 2 bases, and 11 bases lay between the germline ends. Combining a sample-barcoded 5' primer with a J-beta primer mix, a second PCR ran for roughly 7 to 12 cycles. TCRdb independently ran MiXCR on the 5' RACE reads; one entry per CDR3 protein. The sample lists roughly 550,000 distinct CDR3 sequences; under 30% were seen once. These same records also appear under a second study, on T cells of mothers and their children. In that study: Among related mother-child pairs, overlap was slightly higher than in unrelated pairs, though not significantly. Detection yielded no persistent microchimeric T cell clones.

V is TRBV28 and J is TRBJ2-1; D gene ambiguous. The receptor was derived from a boy aged 5-17 years in good health. The sequenced sample was blood. The CDR3 sequence: CASSFGGRPYNEQFF. The CDR3 nucleotides read TGTGCCAGCAGTTTCGGCGGTCGGCCCTACAATGAGCAGTTCTTC.